A single sample gave rise to the 18 T cell receptor beta chains below, sequenced in a study of blood T cell repertoires in COVID-19. Assay used: immunoSEQ multiplex PCR; TCRdb lists only in-frame clones, some missing. The table lists some 530,000 clones, roughly nine tenths of them singletons. The material sequenced was PBMCs or T cells enriched from blood (not recorded which). These receptors were taken from a woman aged 60 to 75 who had recovered from COVID-19.

This chain joins TRBV10-3 and TRBJ2-5; unclear D gene. The CDR3 is 11 amino acids. V was shortened by 10 bases and J by 5 bases, with 11 bases between the two germline ends. The germline V gene encodes CDR1 ENHRY and CDR2 SYGVKD. CDR3 bases: TGTGCCACTTCACCCGGGGAGACCCAGTACTTC. Translated, it gives CATSPGETQYF.

Written as DNA, the CDR3 is TGTGCCATCAGTGAGACTCTAACGGGCGAGCAGTACTTC. Its protein is CAISETLTGEQYF. The rearrangement joins TRBV10-3 to TRBJ2-7; no clear D. V gave up 2 bases and J gave up 6 bases, with 11 bases separating them. CDR3 length: 13 residues. The germline CDR1 and CDR2 sequences are ENHRY and SYGVKD.

The V and J genes are TRBV7-9 and TRBJ1-5; the D is unclear. Germline assignment: CDR1 SEHNR and CDR2 FQNEAQ (reference sequence). The CDR3 is 12 amino acids. The ends were cut back, 3 bases at V and 8 bases at J, with 8 bases in the middle. The CDR3 here is CASSFTTEPQHF. The CDR3 region has the DNA TGTGCCAGCAGCTTTACGACTGAGCCCCAGCATTTT.

In regard to this clone: The same CDR3 arises from other DNA sequences in this sample as well. The V gene is TRBV5-1, the J gene TRBJ1-5; 9 bases are shared with TRBD1. Germline loops: CDR1 SGHRS, CDR2 YFSETQ. This CDR3 contains 14 residues. V shed 1 base, J shed 5 bases, and the junction held 1 base outside the gene matches. This CDR3 is CASSLRTGDQPQHF. The CDR3 DNA follows: TGCGCCAGCAGCTTGCGGACAGGGGATCAGCCCCAGCATTTT.

This chain joins TRBV27 and TRBJ1-6; D is perhaps TRBD1 (6 bases). CDR3 size: 16 residues. The germline gives CDR1 MNHEY, CDR2 SMNVEV (reference sequence). The V end was cut by 3 bases, the J end by 4 bases, with 13 bases between. The CDR3 reads CASSLSTGIYNSPLHF. CDR3 bases: TGTGCCAGCAGTTTGTCTACAGGGATATATAATTCACCCCTCCACTTT.

Only one count was recorded for this clone. The chain employs TRBV18 and TRBJ1-2; 9 bases are shared with TRBD1. V shed 4 bases and J 0 bases; nucleotides not matched to a gene: 3. The CDR3 consists of 15 residues. The germline V gene has CDR1 KGHSH and CDR2 LQKENI. CDR3 loop: CASSLWTGANYGYTF. CDR3 DNA: TGTGCCAGCTCACTCTGGACAGGGGCTAACTATGGCTACACCTTC.

The chain recombines TRBV5-5 with TRBJ1-2; tentative D call: TRBD1 (5 bases). The CDR3 is 14 residues long. The V and J ends lost 0 bases and 5 bases respectively, with 11 bases between them. Germline V CDR1 and CDR2: SGHKS, YYEKEE (reference sequence). This CDR3 reads CASSLDRPGYGYTF. CDR3 DNA: TGTGCCAGCAGCTTGGACAGGCCCGGGTATGGCTACACCTTC.

V and J are TRBV12-5 and TRBJ2-1; no definite D call. CDR3 size: 15 residues. V lost 8 bases and J lost 0, with 14 bases in between. CDR1 LGHNT and CDR2 FRNRAP come from the germline V gene. DNA for the CDR3: TGTGCTAGTTCTCTGGGTTCAGGCTCCTACAATGAGCAGTTCTTC. Protein product: CASSLGSGSYNEQFF.

V and J are TRBV5-1 and TRBJ1-1; TRBD1 aligns across 7 bases. The CDR3 spans 17 residues. Unmatched junction bases numbered 16, after V lost 4 bases and J lost 4 bases. Germline V gives CDR1 SGHRS, CDR2 YFSETQ. In DNA, the CDR3 is TGCGCCAGCAGCCCGGAGGAAGGGGGCGGGGTGGCCACTGAAGCTTTCTTT. Its protein is CASSPEEGGGVATEAFF. Full variable domain (remainder filled in from reference TRBV5-1 and TRBJ1-1): KAGVTQTPRYLIKTRGQQVTLSCSPISGHRSVSWYQQTPGQGLQFLFEYFSETQRNKGNFPGRFSGRQFSNSRSEMNVSTLELGDSALYLCASSPEEGGGVATEAFFGQGTRLTVV.

V gene TRBV5-1 combines with J gene TRBJ2-3, with D perhaps TRBD2 (6 bases). Germline values: CDR1 SGHRS, CDR2 YFSETQ. V lost 3 bases and J lost 2, with 16 bases in between. CDR3 size: 16 residues. The CDR3 sequence: CASSSGPGLHTDTQYF. The CDR3 DNA reads TGCGCCAGCAGCTCCGGACCGGGACTGCACACAGATACGCAGTATTTT.

V gene TRBV18 combines with J gene TRBJ2-6, with D possibly matching TRBD1 (6 bases). Per germline, CDR1 KGHSH and CDR2 LQKENI. The V and J ends lost 1 base and 0 bases respectively, with 10 bases between them. The CDR3 is 17 residues long. The CDR3 here is CASSPQDSRSGANVLTF. The CDR3 DNA reads as TGTGCCAGCTCACCACAGGACAGCCGCTCTGGGGCCAACGTCCTGACTTTC. The full variable domain, completed using reference TRBV18 and TRBJ2-6, is NAGVMQNPRHLVRRRGQEARLRCSPMKGHSHVYWYRQLPEEGLKFMVYLQKENIIDESGMPKERFSAEFPKEGPSILRIQQVVRGDSAAYFCASSPQDSRSGANVLTFGAGSRLTVL.

The chain uses TRBV6-5 and TRBJ1-5; the D gene is possibly TRBD1 (5 bases). This CDR3 is built from 14 residues. V was shortened by 6 bases and J by 1 base, with 10 bases between the two germline ends. Germline CDR1 and CDR2: MNHEY and SVGAGI. CDR3 nucleotides: TGTGCCAGCAGATCGGGGGGGAGCAATCAGCCCCAGCATTTT. Translated: CASRSGGSNQPQHF.

The chain is built from TRBV3-1 (or the pseudogene TRBV3-2) and TRBJ2-7; 11 nucleotides agree with TRBD1. The CDR3 has 14 amino acids. The germline V gene has CDR1 LGHDT and CDR2 YNNKEL (reference sequence). V gave up 3 bases and J gave up 5 bases; unmatched junction bases: 3. CDR3 coding DNA: TGTGCCAGCAGCCACGGACAGGGGGCTGACGAGCAGTACTTC. This gives the protein CASSHGQGADEQYF.

The chain combines TRBV9 with TRBJ2-3; 13 bases align to TRBD2. Germline loops: CDR1 SGDLS, CDR2 YYNGEE. The CDR3 covers 17 residues. The V and J ends lost 0 bases and 6 bases, in that order; junction bases with no gene match: 7. The DNA for the CDR3 is TGTGCCAGCAGCGTAGAACTAGCGGGGGGGCCAGTCGATACGCAGTATTTT. It encodes CASSVELAGGPVDTQYF.

The V call is TRBV9, the J call TRBJ1-2, with D tentatively TRBD1 (6 bases). Trimming took off 6 bases at V and 2 bases at J, with 14 bases between the two ends. In germline, CDR1 is SGDLS, CDR2 YYNGEE. The CDR3 is 14 residues long. The DNA for the CDR3 is TGTGCCAGCACCTTGGACAGCTTCAACTATGGCTACACCTTC. Encoded protein: CASTLDSFNYGYTF.

The chain combines TRBV5-1 with TRBJ2-2, with no clear D. Germline CDR1 and CDR2: SGHRS and YFSETQ. CDR3 length: 12 residues. Trimming stripped 6 bases from V and 8 bases from J, with 11 bases between. CDR3: CASIAGSGELFF. CDR3 DNA: TGCGCCAGCATAGCCGGATCAGGGGAGCTGTTTTTT.

V gene TRBV5-1 combines with J gene TRBJ1-6, with 8 bases fitting TRBD1. With 5 bases clipped from V and 8 bases from J, the junction kept 6 bases outside the gene matches. Germline V gene data show CDR1 as SGHRS and CDR2 as YFSETQ. The CDR3 contains 14 residues. The CDR3 spells CASSPGGSDSPLHF. CDR3 coding DNA: TGCGCCAGCAGTCCAGGGGGCTCGGATTCACCCCTCCACTTT.

V is TRBV4-1 and J is TRBJ2-7; 12 bases line up with TRBD2. The germline V gene has CDR1 MGHRA and CDR2 YSYEKL. The CDR3 consists of 16 residues. V lost 5 bases, J lost 3 bases, and 8 bases stayed unmatched. The CDR3 nucleotides read TGCGCCAGCAGCACGCGGACTAGCGGGGAATTCTACGAGCAGTACTTC. Translated, it gives CASSTRTSGEFYEQYF.